This T cell receptor (beta chain) was documented in a study of breast tumors, draining lymph nodes, adjacent tissues. Study results and limitations: Tumor and nontumor repertoires were significantly more similar in luminal-like than in basal-like breast cancer. Tumor T cell lymph node origin was a supported hypothesis, not proven.

TCRdb redid the calling of the multiplex PCR reads with MiXCR, one entry per CDR3 protein. The sample records about 47,000 distinct CDR3 sequences, approximately 22% being singletons. On this clonotype itself: The antigen is undetermined.

The source of this sequence is a female donor with breast cancer. Some clones in this sample may be carry-over from other donors' samples. The material sequenced was breast tumor tissue.

CDR3 in amino acids: CSAREIRPPPGEQYF. The CDR3 DNA is TGCAGTGCTAGAGAAATTCGGCCACCCCCGGGTGAGCAGTACTTC. J is TRBJ2-7 and V is TRBV20-1; D is ambiguous. Germline lookup yields CDR1 DFQATT and CDR2 SNEGSKA (reference sequence). CDR3 length: 15 residues. Trimming took 0 bases from V and 7 from J, leaving 19 bases between them.